The entry that follows covers one T cell receptor beta chain sequence. What it recognizes is unknown. The data stem from a study of T cells in localized non-small cell lung cancer. Findings of the study overall: The study sequenced only one region of the tumor. As a result, intratumor heterogeneity could not be excluded and remains possible. Tumor showed lower T cell clonality than uninvolved adjacent lung, where it was highest. The study detected a median approximately 55 of the top 100 tumor clones in adjacent lung.

Trimming took off 3 bases at V and 2 bases at J, with 12 bases between the two ends. This CDR3 is 14 amino acids long. Germline V gene lookup returns CDR1 SGHDT and CDR2 YYEEEE. TCRdb's copy holds only in-frame clones and misses some; the assay was immunoSEQ multiplex PCR. The data contain 15,000 to 20,000 clones, roughly 84% of them singletons. Specimen: peripheral blood, collected before any cancer treatment. This chain connects TRBV5-6 to TRBJ2-7; the D is unclear. The TCR sequence derives from a man aged 35 to 70 with stage I lung adenocarcinoma. CDR3 nucleotides: TGTGCCAGCAGCTCCTCAGGTGAAGCCTACGAGCAGTACTTC. Translated: CASSSSGEAYEQYF. Filled out from reference TRBV5-6 and TRBJ2-7, the complete variable domain reads DAGVTQSPTHLIKTRGQQVTLRCSPKSGHDTVSWYQQALGQGPQFIFQYYEEEERQRGNFPDRFSGHQFPNYSSELNVNALLLGDSALYLCASSSSGEAYEQYFGPGTRLTVT.